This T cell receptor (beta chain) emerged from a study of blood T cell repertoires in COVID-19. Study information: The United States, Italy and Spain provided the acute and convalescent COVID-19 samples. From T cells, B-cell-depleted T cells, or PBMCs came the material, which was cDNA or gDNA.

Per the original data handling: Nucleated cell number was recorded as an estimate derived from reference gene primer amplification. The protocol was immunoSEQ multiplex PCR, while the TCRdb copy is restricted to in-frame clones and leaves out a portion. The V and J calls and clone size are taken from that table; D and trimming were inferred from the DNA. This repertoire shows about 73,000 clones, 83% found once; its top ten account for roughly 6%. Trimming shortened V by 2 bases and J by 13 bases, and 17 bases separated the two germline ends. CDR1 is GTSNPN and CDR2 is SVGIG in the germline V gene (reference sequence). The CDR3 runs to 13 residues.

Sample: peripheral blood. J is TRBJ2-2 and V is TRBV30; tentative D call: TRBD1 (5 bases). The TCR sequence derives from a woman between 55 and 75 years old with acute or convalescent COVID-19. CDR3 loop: CAWSWAGIQGLFF. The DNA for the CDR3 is TGTGCCTGGAGTTGGGCAGGGATTCAGGGGCTGTTTTTT.